This T cell receptor beta chain was captured in a study of T cell responses to AZD1222 COVID-19 vaccine. Study results and caveats: Following two doses of AZD1222, Spike-specific TCR breadth and depth rose.

Concerning this clone: The antigen is unknown.

Clones were read by immunoSEQ multiplex PCR, and TCRdb kept only the in-frame ones, dropping some. The sample has roughly 150,000 clones; roughly 90% are singletons. The junction had 3 bases not matched to a gene; V was cut back by 2 bases and J by 4 bases. This CDR3 has 14 residues. CDR1 is MNHNY, CDR2 SVGAGI, per germline (reference sequence). The sample consisted of peripheral blood, taken 28 days after the second AZD1222 dose. The clonotype was recovered from an adult who received the AZD1222 COVID-19 vaccine. The chain joins TRBV6-6 to TRBJ2-5, with 8 bases fitting TRBD1. The CDR3 DNA reads as TGTGCCAGCAGTTACACGGACAGGGTAGAGACCCAGTACTTC. It is translated as CASSYTDRVETQYF.